This TCR beta chain was obtained from a study of tumor-infiltrating lymphocytes in primary liver carcinoma. Study summary: Surgery removed the patients' primary liver carcinoma. The number of productive TCRbeta reads per sample ranged from roughly 3.65 to 7.13 million and was similar across tissue types.

Unsorted whole blood yielded blood RNA, and germline DNA was extracted as well. Approximately 4.1 milliliters of peripheral blood were drawn preoperatively. The CDR3 consists of 14 residues. Per the germline V gene, CDR1 is SGHDN and CDR2 is FVKESK. As concerns this clonotype: A much bigger clone sits one base away, suggesting this may be a read error.

Starting from 450 to 500 ng of total RNA, TCR beta cDNA was produced with a primer in the constant region. A slightly modified ARM-PCR protocol with three nested multiplex PCR rounds produced these TCR beta libraries. Amplification in the first two PCR rounds was performed using TRBV1-TRBV30 forward primers and a C-beta reverse primer for around 9 cycles each. TCRdb reanalysed the multiplex PCR reads using MiXCR and keeps one entry per CDR3 protein. Here the sample spans around 210,000 distinct CDR3 sequences, less than 65% being singletons. This receptor was taken from a woman aged 55-70 years with primary liver carcinoma and hepatitis B virus infection. The V call is TRBV14, the J call TRBJ1-1; possible D gene TRBD1, 5 bases. Sequenced material: peripheral blood. The CDR3 is CASSPRVGNTEALF. The CDR3, as DNA: TGTGCCAGCAGCCCCAGGGTGGGGAACACTGAAGCTTTATTT.